The 10 T cell receptor beta chains in this list originate from one sample, sequenced in a study of identifying expanded T cells in peripheral blood. Profiled with immunoSEQ multiplex PCR; TCRdb holds only in-frame clones, not every one. The data hold 100,000 to 150,000 clones, with about 86% observed a single time. Sequenced sample: blood. These TCRs come from a person aged 18-70 years in good health.

The rearrangement uses TRBV7-9 and TRBJ2-5, with D perhaps TRBD1 (5 bases). The CDR3 loop spans 15 amino acids. In germline, CDR1 is SEHNR, CDR2 FQNEAQ (reference sequence). The V gene lost 5 bases and the J gene lost 5 bases, with 18 bases spanning the gap. CDR3 nucleotide sequence: TGTGCCAGCAGCCAAACGAGCCAGGGCGGCGAGACCCAGTACTTC. Protein sequence: CASSQTSQGGETQYF.

V gene TRBV5-1 combines with J gene TRBJ2-5; possibly TRBD1 for D (6 bases). The V end lost 4 bases, the J end lost 1 base, and 14 bases lay between the germline ends. CDR1 is SGHRS and CDR2 is YFSETQ in the germline V gene. The CDR3 is made up of 15 amino acids. The CDR3 loop reads CASSTLGQFQETQYF. CDR3 DNA sequence: TGCGCCAGCAGCACCCTCGGACAGTTCCAAGAGACCCAGTACTTC.

V and J are TRBV5-1 and TRBJ2-2, with 8 positions matching TRBD2. The V gene end was trimmed by 1 base and the J gene end by 4 bases; junction bases not matched to a gene: 6. CDR3 length: 16 amino acids. Germline V gives CDR1 SGHRS, CDR2 YFSETQ. CDR3 bases: TGCGCCAGCAGCTTGTCATCCGGGACTAGCACCGGGGAGCTGTTTTTT. This codes for CASSLSSGTSTGELFF.

V and J are TRBV19 and TRBJ1-5; D is perhaps TRBD1 (5 bases). V shed 6 bases and J shed 1 base, with 7 bases lying between them. This CDR3 contains 13 residues. Germline V gene lookup returns CDR1 LNHDA and CDR2 SQIVND (reference sequence). CDR3 sequence (DNA): TGTGCCAGTAGCCGGGACAGCAATCAGCCCCAGCATTTT. Translated, it gives CASSRDSNQPQHF.

The chain links TRBV5-1 to TRBJ2-5, with a tentative D call TRBD2 (5 bases). The CDR3 is 15 residues long. Germline V gene data show CDR1 as SGHRS and CDR2 as YFSETQ. Trimming shortened V by 0 bases and J by 4 bases, and 13 bases separated the two germline ends. Written as DNA, the CDR3 is TGCGCCAGCAGCTTGGAGGAGGCCTCCCTAGAGACCCAGTACTTC. Protein product: CASSLEEASLETQYF.

This clone was observed a single time. This chain joins TRBV5-1 and TRBJ1-1; D unclear. V dropped 1 base and J dropped 0 bases, with 10 bases sitting between them. CDR1 and CDR2 (germline): SGHRS, YFSETQ. The CDR3 has 15 residues. Written as DNA, the CDR3 is TGCGCCAGCAGCTTGTCAGGCGGATTGAACACTGAAGCTTTCTTT. Protein product: CASSLSGGLNTEAFF.

This clone was detected only a few times. The J gene is TRBJ2-3, the V gene TRBV27; no reliable D call. Germline values: CDR1 MNHEY, CDR2 SMNVEV (reference sequence). V gave up 2 bases and J gave up 1 base, with 7 bases separating them. The CDR3 sequence is 14 residues long. This CDR3 reads CASSLMVGTDTQYF. CDR3 nucleotides: TGTGCCAGCAGTTTAATGGTGGGCACAGATACGCAGTATTTT.

V gene TRBV6-5 combines with J gene TRBJ1-1; D gene uncertain. V was cut by 0 bases and J by 1 base, with 9 bases left in between. The CDR3 loop spans 15 amino acids. Per the germline V gene, CDR1 is MNHEY and CDR2 is SVGAGI. CDR3 loop: CASSYSWEPNTEAFF. The CDR3 DNA is TGTGCCAGCAGTTACTCCTGGGAACCGAACACTGAAGCTTTCTTT.

The V and J genes are TRBV28 and TRBJ1-1; 9 nucleotides agree with TRBD1. Germline V gene lookup returns CDR1 MDHEN and CDR2 SYDVKM. The V and J ends lost 5 bases and 5 bases, in that order; junction bases with no gene match: 12. The CDR3 totals 16 residues. The CDR3 DNA reads TGTGCCAGCAGTCTCTCCGGGACAGGGACCTTAACTGAAGCTTTCTTT. It yields the protein CASSLSGTGTLTEAFF.

The chain has TRBV10-2 and TRBJ2-7, with D tentatively TRBD1 (5 bases). V was shortened by 11 bases and J by 2 bases, with 19 bases between the two germline ends. This CDR3 is built from 14 residues. CDR1 is WSHSY and CDR2 is SAAADI in the germline V gene. CDR3: CAAGPGQDPYEQYF. The CDR3 DNA is TGCGCCGCCGGCCCAGGGCAGGACCCCTACGAGCAGTACTTC.